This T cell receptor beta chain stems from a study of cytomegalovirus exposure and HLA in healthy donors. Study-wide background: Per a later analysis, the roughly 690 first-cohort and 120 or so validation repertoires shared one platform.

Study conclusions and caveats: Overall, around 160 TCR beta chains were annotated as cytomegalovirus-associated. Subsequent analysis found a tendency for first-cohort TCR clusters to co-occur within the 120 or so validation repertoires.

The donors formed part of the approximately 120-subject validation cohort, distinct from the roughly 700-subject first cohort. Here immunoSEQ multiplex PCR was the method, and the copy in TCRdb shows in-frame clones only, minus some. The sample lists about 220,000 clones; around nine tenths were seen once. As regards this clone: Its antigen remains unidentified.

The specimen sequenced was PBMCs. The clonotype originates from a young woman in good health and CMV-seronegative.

The CDR3 spells CASKTGTGNTIYF. For the CDR3, the DNA is TGTGCCAGCAAGACAGGGACTGGAAACACCATATATTTT. This chain uses TRBV7-6 with TRBJ1-3; 7 nucleotides agree with TRBD1. The CDR3 has 13 amino acids. Germline CDR1 and CDR2: SGHVS and FNYEAQ. Germline trimming cut 7 bases from V and 2 bases from J; bases unmatched to any gene: 2.